This T cell receptor beta chain was retrieved from a study of cytomegalovirus exposure and HLA in healthy donors. Data came from immunoSEQ multiplex PCR; TCRdb stores just in-frame clones and leaves some out. The table includes 82,000 or so clones, 85% to 95% detected once. Germline V gives CDR1 MGHDK, CDR2 SYGVNS. The CDR3 spans 13 residues. With 6 bases clipped from V and 10 bases from J, the junction kept 6 bases outside the gene matches. The sample taken for sequencing was PBMCs. The sequence derives from a woman between 18 and 30 years old in good health and CMV-seronegative. The chain has TRBV25-1 and TRBJ1-6, with 7 bases identical to TRBD1. The CDR3: CASRLQGNSPLHF. CDR3 nucleotides: TGTGCCAGCAGGCTACAGGGGAACTCACCCCTCCACTTT.